What follows are 13 T cell receptor beta chains derived from one specimen sequenced in a study of cytomegalovirus exposure and HLA in healthy donors. The PCR made use of 60 Vbeta and 13 Jbeta primers. TCRdb keeps only in-frame clones here, not all; method: immunoSEQ multiplex PCR. This sample's table has about 41,000 clones. The sequenced material came from PBMCs. Source of these receptors: a man younger than 45 in good health and CMV-seronegative.

This chain links TRBV30 with TRBJ1-6, with D possibly matching TRBD1 (6 bases). This CDR3 has 13 amino acids. CDR1 and CDR2 from the germline V gene are GTSNPN and SVGIG (reference sequence). V was clipped by 4 bases and J by 7 bases, with 11 bases between them. The CDR3 bases are TGTGCCTGGACCGGGACAAGAAATTCACCCCTCCACTTT. Protein sequence: CAWTGTRNSPLHF.

CDR3 in DNA: TGTGCCAGCAGTGTACATCAATACTATGGCTACACCTTC. Its translation: CASSVHQYYGYTF. The rearrangement joins TRBV2 to TRBJ1-2; D unresolved. The CDR3 contains 13 residues. Trimming left V 4 bases short and J 3 bases short, with 9 bases between. Per germline, CDR1 SNHLY and CDR2 FYNNEI.

This chain uses TRBV6-1 with TRBJ2-1, with a possible D match to TRBD1 (6 bases). This CDR3 spans 14 amino acids. Between the trimmed V and J ends, which lost 7 bases and 4 bases, there was a span of 14 bases. The germline V gene encodes CDR1 MNHNS and CDR2 SASEGT. The CDR3 reads CASTEGVLYNEQFF. In DNA form, the CDR3 reads TGTGCCAGCACCGAGGGGGTCCTTTACAATGAGCAGTTCTTC.

The chain carries TRBV11-2 and TRBJ2-7; TRBD2 aligns across 8 bases. There are 16 residues in the CDR3. Per the germline V gene, CDR1 is SGHAT and CDR2 is FQNNGV. The trim removed 3 bases at V and 3 bases at J, leaving 10 bases unmatched. CDR3 loop: CASSFFTGGTDYEQYF. In DNA form, the CDR3 reads TGTGCCAGCAGCTTTTTCACGGGGGGGACTGACTACGAGCAGTACTTC. Full variable domain (missing parts from reference TRBV11-2 and TRBJ2-7): EAGVAQSPRYKIIEKRQSVAFWCNPISGHATLYWYQQILGQGPKLLIQFQNNGVVDDSQLPKDRFSAERLKGVDSTLKIQPAKLEDSAVYLCASSFFTGGTDYEQYFGPGTRLTVT.

V gene TRBV4-3 combines with J gene TRBJ2-7; D remains unclear. CDR1 and CDR2 (germline): LGHNA, YSLEER. This CDR3 is 17 amino acids long. Trimming pared 0 bases from V and 4 bases from J, leaving 19 bases between. This CDR3 reads CASSQDFVGGNVYEQYF. Here the CDR3 DNA reads TGCGCCAGCAGCCAAGATTTTGTCGGCGGAAATGTTTACGAGCAGTACTTC.

This chain connects TRBV5-1 to TRBJ2-1; 7 bases align to TRBD2. Trimming removed 1 base from V and 2 bases from J; junction bases left unmatched: 0. This CDR3 comprises 14 residues. Germline-derived CDR1 and CDR2 are SGHRS and YFSETQ. The CDR3 DNA is TGCGCCAGCAGCTTGAGCGGGACCTACAATGAGCAGTTCTTC. Translating it yields CASSLSGTYNEQFF.

The chain recombines TRBV14 with TRBJ1-2, with D possibly TRBD1 on 5 matching bases. CDR3 length: 16 amino acids. V gave up 0 bases and J gave up 8 bases, with 19 bases separating them. In germline, CDR1 is SGHDN, CDR2 FVKESK. The CDR3 is CASSQDRDGGSRGYTF. The CDR3 nucleotides are TGTGCCAGCAGCCAAGATCGGGACGGGGGGTCTCGGGGCTACACCTTC.

The J gene is TRBJ2-2, the V gene TRBV6-4; 8 bases match TRBD2. CDR3 length: 16 residues. V lost 1 base to trimming and J lost 5 bases; unmatched junction nucleotides: 6. Germline V gene sequence: CDR1 MRHNA, CDR2 SNTAGT. CDR3 in DNA: TGTGCCAGCAGTGACTGGGAAGCGGGGGAGACCGGGGAGCTGTTTTTT. It specifies CASSDWEAGETGELFF.

This rearrangement joins TRBV9 to TRBJ1-4; a weak D match, TRBD1 (5 bases). V lost 3 bases and J 0 bases, leaving 15 bases between the germline ends. Germline CDR1 and CDR2: SGDLS and YYNGEE. The CDR3 loop spans 17 amino acids. CDR3 loop: CASSAGGLVATNEKLFF. The CDR3 DNA reads as TGTGCCAGCAGCGCTGGGGGGTTGGTTGCAACTAATGAAAAACTGTTTTTT.

This sequence joins TRBV4-2 and TRBJ2-7; maybe TRBD1 (5 bases). Trimming took off 2 bases at V and 6 bases at J, with 11 bases between the two ends. CDR1 is LGHNA and CDR2 is YNFKEQ in the germline V gene. CDR3 length: 13 amino acids. Here the CDR3 reads CASSQKGAPEQYF. The CDR3 DNA reads TGTGCCAGCAGCCAAAAAGGGGCCCCCGAGCAGTACTTC.

The chain is built from TRBV29-1 and TRBJ1-1, with D maybe TRBD1 (5 bases). Germline V gives CDR1 SQVTM, CDR2 ANQGSEA. Trimming shortened V by 3 bases and J by 0 bases, and 8 bases separated the two germline ends. The CDR3 is 13 residues long. The CDR3 here is CSVENRMNTEAFF. The CDR3 coding sequence is TGCAGCGTTGAGAACAGGATGAACACTGAAGCTTTCTTT.

This chain joins TRBV15 and TRBJ2-2; D ambiguous. The V end lost 1 base, the J end lost 1 base, and 4 bases lay between the germline ends. CDR3 length equals 14 residues. The germline V gene encodes CDR1 LNHNV and CDR2 YYDKDF (reference sequence). CDR3 coding DNA: TGTGCCACCAGCAGAGCAGAGAACACCGGGGAGCTGTTTTTT. Protein product: CATSRAENTGELFF.

This chain links TRBV6-5 with TRBJ1-1, with D hard to call. Trimming took 2 bases from V and 5 from J, leaving 12 bases between them. Looked up from germline, CDR1 is MNHEY and CDR2 is SVGAGI. The CDR3 is 14 amino acids. The DNA for the CDR3 is TGTGCCAGCAGTTACGGTGGGCTTGGGACTGAAGCTTTCTTT. Protein: CASSYGGLGTEAFF.